This T cell receptor beta chain was recovered during a study of blood T cell repertoires in COVID-19. In germline, CDR1 is LNHDA, CDR2 SQIVND (reference sequence). V was clipped by 1 base and J by 7 bases; unmatched bases: 8. This CDR3 spans 15 amino acids. Clones were read by immunoSEQ multiplex PCR, and TCRdb kept only the in-frame ones, dropping some. Found here are hundreds of thousands of clones, over 75% of them singletons; the top ten hold around a sixth. The chain carries TRBV19 and TRBJ1-1; 8 nucleotides agree with TRBD1. The source material was PBMCs or T cells enriched from blood (not recorded which). The origin of this receptor is a young man who had recovered from COVID-19. CDR3: CASSIVRQGAGEAFF. In DNA, the CDR3 is TGTGCCAGTAGTATAGTAAGGCAGGGGGCCGGTGAAGCTTTCTTT.